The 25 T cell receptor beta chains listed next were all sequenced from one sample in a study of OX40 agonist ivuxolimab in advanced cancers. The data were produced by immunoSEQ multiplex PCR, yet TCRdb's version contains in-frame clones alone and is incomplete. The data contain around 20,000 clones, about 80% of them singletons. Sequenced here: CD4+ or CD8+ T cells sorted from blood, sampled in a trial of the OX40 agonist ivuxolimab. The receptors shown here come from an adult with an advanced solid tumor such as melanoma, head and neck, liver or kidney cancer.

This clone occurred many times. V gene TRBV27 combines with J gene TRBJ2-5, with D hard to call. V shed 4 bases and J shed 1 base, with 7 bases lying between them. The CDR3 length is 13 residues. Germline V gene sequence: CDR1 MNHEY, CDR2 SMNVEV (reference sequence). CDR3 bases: TGTGCCAGCAGTTCCCCCCCCCAAGAGACCCAGTACTTC. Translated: CASSSPPQETQYF.

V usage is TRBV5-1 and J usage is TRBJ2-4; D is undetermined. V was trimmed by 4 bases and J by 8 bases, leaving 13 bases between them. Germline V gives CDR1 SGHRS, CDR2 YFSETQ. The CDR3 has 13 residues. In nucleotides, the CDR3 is TGCGCCAGCAGCCTAGAGTCAGAGGACATTCAGTACTTC. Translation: CASSLESEDIQYF.

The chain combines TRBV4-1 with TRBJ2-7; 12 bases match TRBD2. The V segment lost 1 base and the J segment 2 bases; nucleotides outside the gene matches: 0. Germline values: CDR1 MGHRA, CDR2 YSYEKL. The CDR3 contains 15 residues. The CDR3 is CASSQASGGAYEQYF. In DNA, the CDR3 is TGCGCCAGCAGCCAAGCTAGCGGGGGGGCCTACGAGCAGTACTTC.

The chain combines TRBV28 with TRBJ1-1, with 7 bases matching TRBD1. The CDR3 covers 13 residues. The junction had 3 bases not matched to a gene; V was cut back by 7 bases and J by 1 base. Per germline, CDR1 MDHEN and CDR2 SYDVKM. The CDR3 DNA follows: TGTGCCAGCACCTGGACAGGGAACACTGAAGCTTTCTTT. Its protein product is CASTWTGNTEAFF.

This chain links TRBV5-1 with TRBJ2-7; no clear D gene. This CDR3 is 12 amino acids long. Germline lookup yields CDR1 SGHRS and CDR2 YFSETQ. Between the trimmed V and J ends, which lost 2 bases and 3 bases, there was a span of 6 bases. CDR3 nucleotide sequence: TGCGCCAGCAGCTTCGGCGACTACGAGCAGTACTTC. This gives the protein CASSFGDYEQYF.

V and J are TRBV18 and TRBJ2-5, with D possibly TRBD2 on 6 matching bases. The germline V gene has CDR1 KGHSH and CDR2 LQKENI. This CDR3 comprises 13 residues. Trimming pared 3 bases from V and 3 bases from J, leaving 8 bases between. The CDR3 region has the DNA TGTGCCAGCTCACCGACGGGGGAAGAGACCCAGTACTTC. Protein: CASSPTGEETQYF.

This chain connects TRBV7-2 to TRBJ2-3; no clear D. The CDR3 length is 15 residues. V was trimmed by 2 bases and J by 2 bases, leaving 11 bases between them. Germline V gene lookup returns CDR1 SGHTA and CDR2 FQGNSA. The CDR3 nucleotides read TGTGCCAGCAGCTTACGGTGGCGGAACACAGATACGCAGTATTTT. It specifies CASSLRWRNTDTQYF.

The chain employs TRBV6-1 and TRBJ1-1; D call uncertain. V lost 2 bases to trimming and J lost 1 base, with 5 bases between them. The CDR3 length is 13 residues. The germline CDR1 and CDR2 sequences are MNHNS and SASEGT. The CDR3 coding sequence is TGTGCCAGCAGTGAAAAGGAGAACACTGAAGCTTTCTTT. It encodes CASSEKENTEAFF.

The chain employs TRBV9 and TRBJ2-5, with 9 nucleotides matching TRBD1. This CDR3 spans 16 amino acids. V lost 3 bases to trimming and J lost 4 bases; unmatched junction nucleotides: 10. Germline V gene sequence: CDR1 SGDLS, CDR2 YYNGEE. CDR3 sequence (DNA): TGTGCCAGCAGCGAGGGGACAGGGTGGACTGGAGAGACCCAGTACTTC. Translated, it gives CASSEGTGWTGETQYF.

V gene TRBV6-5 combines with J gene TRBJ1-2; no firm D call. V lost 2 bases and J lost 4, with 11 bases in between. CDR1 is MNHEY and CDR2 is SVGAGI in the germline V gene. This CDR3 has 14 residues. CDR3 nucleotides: TGTGCCAGCAGTTACGGTCAGGTAGCCTATGGCTACACCTTC. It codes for CASSYGQVAYGYTF.

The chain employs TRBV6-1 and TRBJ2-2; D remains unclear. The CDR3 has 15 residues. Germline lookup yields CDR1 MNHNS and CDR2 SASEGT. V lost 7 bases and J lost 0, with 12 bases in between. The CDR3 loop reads CASNRHGSNTGELFF. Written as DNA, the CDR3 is TGTGCCAGCAACCGGCACGGTTCGAACACCGGGGAGCTGTTTTTT.

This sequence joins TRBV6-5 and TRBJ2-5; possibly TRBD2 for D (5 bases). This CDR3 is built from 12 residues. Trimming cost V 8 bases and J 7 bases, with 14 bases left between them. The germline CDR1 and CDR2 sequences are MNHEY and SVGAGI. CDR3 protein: CASGLSPATQYF. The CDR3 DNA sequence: TGTGCCAGCGGACTCTCTCCGGCGACCCAGTACTTC.

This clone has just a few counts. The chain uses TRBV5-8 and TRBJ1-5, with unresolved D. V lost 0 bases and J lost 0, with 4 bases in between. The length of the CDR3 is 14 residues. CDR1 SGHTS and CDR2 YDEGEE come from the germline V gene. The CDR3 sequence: CASSLDHSNQPQHF. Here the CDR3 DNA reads TGTGCCAGCAGCTTGGACCATAGCAATCAGCCCCAGCATTTT.

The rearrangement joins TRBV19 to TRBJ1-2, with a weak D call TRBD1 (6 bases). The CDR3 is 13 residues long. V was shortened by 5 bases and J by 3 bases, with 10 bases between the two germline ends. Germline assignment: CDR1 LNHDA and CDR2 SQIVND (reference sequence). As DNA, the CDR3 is TGTGCCAGTAGTTCAAGGACAGACTATGGCTACACCTTC. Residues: CASSSRTDYGYTF.

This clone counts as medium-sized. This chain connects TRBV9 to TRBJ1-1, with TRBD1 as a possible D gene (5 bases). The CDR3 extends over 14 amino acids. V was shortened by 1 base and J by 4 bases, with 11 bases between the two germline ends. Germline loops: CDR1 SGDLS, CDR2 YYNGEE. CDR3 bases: TGTGCCAGCAGCGTATCGGGGGGGAGCACTGAAGCTTTCTTT. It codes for CASSVSGGSTEAFF.

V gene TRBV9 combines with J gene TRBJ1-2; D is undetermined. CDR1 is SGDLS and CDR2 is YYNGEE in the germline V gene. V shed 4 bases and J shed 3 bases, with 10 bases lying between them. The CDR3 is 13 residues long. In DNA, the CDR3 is TGTGCCAGCAGCCCGGCGCAGTACTATGGCTACACCTTC. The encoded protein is CASSPAQYYGYTF.

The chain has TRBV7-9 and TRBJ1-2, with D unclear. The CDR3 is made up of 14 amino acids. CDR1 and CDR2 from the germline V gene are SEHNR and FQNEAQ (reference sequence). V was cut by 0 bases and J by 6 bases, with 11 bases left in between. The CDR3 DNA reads TGTGCCAGCAGCTTAGCTTCGGCCCTCCATGGCTACACCTTC. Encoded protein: CASSLASALHGYTF.

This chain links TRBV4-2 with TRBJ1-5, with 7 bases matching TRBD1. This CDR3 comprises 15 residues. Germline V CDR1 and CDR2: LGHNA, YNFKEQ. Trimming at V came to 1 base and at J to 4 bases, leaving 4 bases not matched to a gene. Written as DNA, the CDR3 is TGTGCCAGCAGCCAAGGACAGGGACCTAATCAGCCCCAGCATTTT. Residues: CASSQGQGPNQPQHF.

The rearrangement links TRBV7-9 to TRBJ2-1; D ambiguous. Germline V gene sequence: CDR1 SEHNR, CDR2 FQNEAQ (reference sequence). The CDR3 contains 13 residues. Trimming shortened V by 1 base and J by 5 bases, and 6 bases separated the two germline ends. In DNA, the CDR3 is TGTGCCAGCAGCTTAGACCTAGACAATGAGCAGTTCTTC. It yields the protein CASSLDLDNEQFF.

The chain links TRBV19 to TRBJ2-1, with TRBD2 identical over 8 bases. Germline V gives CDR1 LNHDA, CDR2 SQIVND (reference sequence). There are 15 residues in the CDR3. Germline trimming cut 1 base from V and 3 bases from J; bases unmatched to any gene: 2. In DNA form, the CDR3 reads TGTGCCAGTAGTATAGGGACTAGCAACTACAATGAGCAGTTCTTC. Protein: CASSIGTSNYNEQFF.

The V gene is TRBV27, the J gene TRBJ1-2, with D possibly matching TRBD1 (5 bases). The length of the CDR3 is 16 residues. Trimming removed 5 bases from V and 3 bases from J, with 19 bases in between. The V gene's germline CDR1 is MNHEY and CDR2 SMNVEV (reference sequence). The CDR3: CASSPLKGLFYYGYTF. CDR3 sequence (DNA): TGTGCCAGCAGTCCCCTGAAGGGGTTGTTTTACTATGGCTACACCTTC.

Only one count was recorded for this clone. CDR3 sequence reads: CASSLHPLARSSYEQYF. CDR3 in DNA: TGTGCCAGCTCACTCCACCCCCTGGCACGGAGCTCCTACGAGCAGTACTTC. The chain is built from TRBV18 and TRBJ2-7; D gene ambiguous. The V end was cut by 4 bases, the J end by 0 bases, with 19 bases between. Per the germline V gene, CDR1 is KGHSH and CDR2 is LQKENI. The CDR3 extends over 17 amino acids.

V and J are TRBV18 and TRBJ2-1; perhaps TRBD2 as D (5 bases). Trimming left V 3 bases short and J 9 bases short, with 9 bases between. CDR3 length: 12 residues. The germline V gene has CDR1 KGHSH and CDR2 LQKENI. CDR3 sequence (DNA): TGTGCCAGCTCACCTCCCCTAGCTGAGCAGTTCTTC. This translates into CASSPPLAEQFF.

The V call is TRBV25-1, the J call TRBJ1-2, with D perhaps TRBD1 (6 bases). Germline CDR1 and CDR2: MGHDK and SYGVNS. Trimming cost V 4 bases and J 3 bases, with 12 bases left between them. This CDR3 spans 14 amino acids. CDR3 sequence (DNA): TGTGCCAGCAGTGGATACAGGGAACACTATGGCTACACCTTC. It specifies CASSGYREHYGYTF.

The CDR3 DNA is TGTGCCACCCTGGGACTAGCGGGTGGCGAGCAGTACTTC. Its translation: CATLGLAGGEQYF. The rearrangement joins TRBV6-6 to TRBJ2-7, with 12 nucleotides matching TRBD2. Trimming took 10 bases from V and 6 from J; bases not matched to a gene: 7. Germline V gene sequence: CDR1 MNHNY, CDR2 SVGAGI (reference sequence). The CDR3 runs 13 residues.